This TCR beta chain was sequenced in a study of T-cell reconstitution after alpha-beta-depleted transplantation in children. A remark on this clonotype: Its specificity is not known.

The germline V gene has CDR1 DFQATT and CDR2 SNEGSKA (reference sequence). The V gene lost 1 base and the J gene lost 7 bases, with 8 bases spanning the gap. The CDR3 spans 12 residues. Unique molecular identifiers were used in preparing the TCRbeta library. TCRdb redid the calling of the PCR reads with MiXCR, one entry per CDR3 protein. This repertoire shows about 130,000 distinct CDR3 sequences, about a tenth found once; its top ten account for under 30%. Overall study findings and caveats: The origin of alpha-beta T cells about two months after transplant was reportedly several hundred expanded graft clones. Several patients had high TCRbeta diversity at day 60; it came from surviving recipient T cells and thymic progenitors. T-cell counts and diversity at one year post-transplant came mainly from newly produced T cells.

V gene TRBV20-1 combines with J gene TRBJ2-1; D is unresolved. This TCR came from a girl less than two years old who had a stem cell transplant for combined immunodeficiency, so the T cells may come from the graft donor. Sequenced here: PBMCs, mostly from graft donor cells, sampled 180 days after TCRalphabeta/CD19-depleted stem cell transplant. CDR3 DNA sequence: TGCAGTGCTAGAGTCCGCGATAATGAGCAGTTCTTC. It yields the protein CSARVRDNEQFF.